This T cell receptor (beta chain) is drawn from a study of early stage breast cancer tumors. Study-level background: Most invasive tumors, about 75% of the 16, were ER+/PR+/HER2-.

In germline, CDR1 is MDHEN, CDR2 SYDVKM. The CDR3 has 13 residues. V dropped 2 bases and J dropped 6 bases, with 11 bases sitting between them. Sequencing used immunoSEQ multiplex PCR; TCRdb keeps in-frame clones, though not all of them. The repertoire holds fewer than 70,000 clones, less than 90% seen once, with 4.7% in the top ten. The sequence derives from a person aged 35-49 years with breast cancer. V usage is TRBV28 and J usage is TRBJ2-7, with D tentatively TRBD2 (5 bases). The sample consisted of blood. CDR3 nucleotides: TGTGCCAGCAGTTTAAGAGGGTTAGGCGAGCAGTACTTC. Protein: CASSLRGLGEQYF. The whole variable domain, remainder taken from reference TRBV28 and TRBJ2-7, is DVKVTQSSRYLVKRTGEKVFLECVQDMDHENMFWYRQDPGLGLRLIYFSYDVKMKEKGDIPEGYSVSREKKERFSLILESASTNQTSMYLCASSLRGLGEQYFGPGTRLTVT.